The TCR beta chain described here comes from a study of radiation and T cells in renal cell carcinoma. With 3 bases removed from V and 0 bases from J, the gap between germline ends came to 12 bases. Germline V gene lookup returns CDR1 SGHRS and CDR2 YFSETQ. This CDR3 contains 16 residues. Time point indicated: blood 4 weeks post-SBRT, at nephrectomy. Treatment described: 15 Gy SBRT to primary tumor, nephrectomy 4 weeks later. Blood was sampled at baseline, 2 weeks and 4 weeks after SBRT. The tumor was a clear cell renal cell carcinoma. Comments on this clone: Antigen: not known.

Sequencing was performed with immunoSEQ multiplex PCR; in TCRdb, only in-frame clones are kept and a portion is missing. The sample gives around 140,000 clones, 75% to 90% of which show up once; 15% to 20% is in the top ten. General observations from the study: From baseline, blood top tumor clonotypes peaked at 2 weeks post-radiation.

The V and J genes are TRBV5-1 and TRBJ2-2; weak D call: TRBD2 (6 bases). The TCR sequence derives from a woman aged 45-65 years with renal cell carcinoma. Here the sequenced sample was blood, taken from a patient whose treatment included radiotherapy and nephrectomy. This CDR3 reads CASSWGTSANTGELFF. The CDR3 DNA sequence: TGCGCCAGCAGCTGGGGGACTTCCGCGAACACCGGGGAGCTGTTTTTT.